This T cell receptor beta chain stems from a study of blood T cell repertoires in COVID-19. Study-wide context: Acute and convalescent COVID-19 specimens originated in the United States, Italy and Spain. PBMCs, B-cell-depleted T cells, or T cells provided the cDNA or gDNA that made up the material.

Methods used by the authors: Reference gene primer amplification in the assay estimated nucleated cell counts. Here immunoSEQ multiplex PCR was the method, and the copy in TCRdb shows in-frame clones only, minus some. The DNA gave D and trimming, while V, J and clone size come from that table. Found here are tens of thousands of clones, 70% to 90% of them singletons; the top ten hold 13%. This receptor was obtained from a woman aged 70-85 years in a cohort sampled during active COVID-19. Input material: peripheral blood.

The CDR3 is CASSSGPLAGGGDTQYF. The CDR3 nucleotides read TGTGCCAGCAGCTCGGGCCCCCTAGCGGGAGGAGGCGATACGCAGTATTTT. The rearrangement links TRBV11-2 to TRBJ2-3; 11 nucleotides match TRBD2. The CDR3 loop spans 17 amino acids. V trimming: 4 bases; J trimming: 6 bases; junction bases outside the gene matches: 12. The germline CDR1 and CDR2 sequences are SGHAT and FQNNGV.